The next 28 T cell receptor beta chains were all read from a single sample in a study of follicular helper T cells after annual influenza vaccination. The repertoire was sequenced with immunoSEQ multiplex PCR; TCRdb's copy has only in-frame clones and lacks some. The sample carries fewer than 7,000 clones, roughly 80% recorded once. Time point reported: 2015-2016 season, 7 days after influenza vaccination. This material consisted of CXCR5- memory CD4+ T cells sorted from blood, taken 7 days after influenza vaccination. The receptors were gathered from an adult who received the influenza vaccine.

The chain links TRBV5-1 to TRBJ2-7, with D perhaps matching TRBD1 (6 bases). The CDR3 is 13 residues long. V was cut by 0 bases and J by 8 bases, with 12 bases left in between. Germline V lookup: CDR1 SGHRS, CDR2 YFSETQ. In DNA, the CDR3 is TGCGCCAGCAGCTTGGTACAGGGATTTCAGCAGTACTTC. This codes for CASSLVQGFQQYF.

The chain recombines TRBV2 with TRBJ2-2; 8 positions agree with TRBD1. From germline, CDR1 is SNHLY and CDR2 FYNNEI. The CDR3 length is 14 residues. V dropped 3 bases and J dropped 6; count of bases not matched to a gene: 3. Written as DNA, the CDR3 is TGTGCCAGCAGTGACAGGGGGCGGGCCGGGGAGCTGTTTTTT. It encodes CASSDRGRAGELFF.

This clone was detected once. V and J are TRBV7-9 and TRBJ2-7; TRBD1 matches 9 bases. CDR3 length: 15 residues. Trimming removed 4 bases from V and 3 bases from J; junction bases left unmatched: 7. Germline V lookup: CDR1 SEHNR, CDR2 FQNEAQ (reference sequence). The CDR3 nucleotides read TGTGCCAGCAGCTCCCGGGACAGGGTGGGCTACGAGCAGTACTTC. Translation: CASSSRDRVGYEQYF. The whole variable domain, filled in from reference TRBV7-9 and TRBJ2-7, reads DTGVSQNPRHKITKRGQNVTFRCDPISEHNRLYWYRQTLGQGPEFLTYFQNEAQLEKSRLLSDRFSAERPKGSFSTLEIQRTEQGDSAMYLCASSSRDRVGYEQYFGPGTRLTVT.

The rearrangement joins TRBV11-1 to TRBJ2-4; D gene uncertain. The CDR3 has 14 residues. V lost 6 bases, J lost 0 bases, and 9 bases lay in between. Germline-derived CDR1 and CDR2 are SGHAT and FQDESV (reference sequence). CDR3 coding DNA: TGTGCCAGCAGTCCTACATTAGCCAAAAACATTCAGTACTTC. Translation gives CASSPTLAKNIQYF.

The chain recombines TRBV27 with TRBJ2-1, with TRBD1 matching 8 bases. The CDR3 totals 14 residues. The ends lost 6 bases at V and 7 bases at J; junction bases unmatched: 8. Germline values: CDR1 MNHEY, CDR2 SMNVEV (reference sequence). The DNA for the CDR3 is TGTGCCAGCAGCCCCCTGGACAGGGAAAATGAGCAGTTCTTC. Translation: CASSPLDRENEQFF.

The chain uses TRBV7-2 and TRBJ2-7; 8 positions match TRBD1. CDR1 SGHTA and CDR2 FQGNSA come from the germline V gene. This CDR3 has 14 residues. With V trimmed by 5 bases and J by 3 bases, 6 bases remained unmatched. The CDR3 spells CASSPGDRRYEQYF. The CDR3 DNA is TGTGCCAGCAGCCCTGGGGACAGGCGCTACGAGCAGTACTTC.

The rearrangement links TRBV6-5 to TRBJ2-5, with D perhaps TRBD2 (5 bases). The V end was cut by 5 bases, the J end by 5 bases, with 15 bases between. This CDR3 has 14 residues. Germline V gives CDR1 MNHEY, CDR2 SVGAGI. CDR3 DNA: TGTGCCAGCAGTGCACCCGCGGGTTCGGAGACCCAGTACTTC. Translated: CASSAPAGSETQYF.

Here the CDR3 DNA reads TGTGCCAGCAGTTCCGTGGGTGGTGGGGGACTCAAACGGTCATGGGAGCAGTTCTTC. Translating it yields CASSSVGGGGLKRSWEQFF. This rearrangement joins TRBV27 to TRBJ2-1, with D possibly being TRBD2 (6 bases). Germline-derived CDR1 and CDR2 are MNHEY and SMNVEV (reference sequence). Trimming left V 4 bases short and J 10 bases short, with 32 bases between. CDR3 length: 19 amino acids.

The V call is TRBV29-1, the J call TRBJ2-7, with TRBD1 matching 10 bases. Trimming took 4 bases from V and 3 from J; bases not matched to a gene: 9. The germline V gene encodes CDR1 SQVTM and CDR2 ANQGSEA. This CDR3 region has 15 residues. The CDR3 spells CSVVPSTGGSYEQYF. The CDR3 bases are TGCAGCGTTGTCCCTTCGACAGGGGGCAGCTACGAGCAGTACTTC.

The chain has TRBV12-2 and TRBJ1-6. TRBV12-2 is a pseudogene. The CDR3 has 17 residues. CDR3 loop: CASRLPFRENNNSPLHF. In DNA, the CDR3 is TGTGCAAGTCGCTTACCGTTTAGGGAGAACAATAATTCACCCCTCCACTTT.

The chain carries TRBV6-1 and TRBJ1-2; TRBD1 is a possible D gene (5 bases). Trimming left V 7 bases short and J 3 bases short, with 15 bases between. The CDR3 length is 14 residues. Germline CDR1 reads MNHNS; CDR2 reads SASEGT. DNA for the CDR3: TGTGCCAGCACCGGGACGCCGGGGGACTATGGCTACACCTTC. Protein product: CASTGTPGDYGYTF.

The chain carries TRBV7-3 and TRBJ1-2; TRBD1 agrees at 7 bases. From germline, CDR1 is SGHTA and CDR2 FQGTGA. The CDR3 contains 13 residues. The V gene end was trimmed by 5 bases and the J gene end by 8 bases; junction bases not matched to a gene: 8. Here the CDR3 reads CASSRNRGSGYTF. CDR3 coding DNA: TGTGCCAGCAGCAGGAACAGGGGTAGCGGCTACACCTTC. The whole variable domain, remainder taken from reference TRBV7-3 and TRBJ1-2, is GAGVSQTPSNKVTEKGKYVELRCDPISGHTALYWYRQSLGQGPEFLIYFQGTGAADDSGLPNDRFFAVRPEGSVSTLKIQRTERGDSAVYLCASSRNRGSGYTFGSGTRLTVV.

The chain couples TRBV30 to TRBJ2-5; maybe TRBD2 (7 bases). V was trimmed by 5 bases and J by 4 bases, leaving 20 bases between them. Looked up from germline, CDR1 is GTSNPN and CDR2 is SVGIG (reference sequence). The CDR3 is 15 residues long. The CDR3 bases are TGTGCCTGGGAGGGGGGGGAGAGTGACGTAGAGACCCAGTACTTC. This sequence encodes CAWEGGESDVETQYF.

The chain has TRBV18 and TRBJ2-1, with 13 bases aligning to TRBD2. Germline assignment: CDR1 KGHSH and CDR2 LQKENI. V shed 6 bases, J shed 5 bases, and the junction held 1 base outside the gene matches. The CDR3 length is 14 residues. The CDR3: CASSGTSGNNEQFF. CDR3 DNA: TGTGCCAGCTCGGGGACTAGCGGGAACAATGAGCAGTTCTTC.

The chain has TRBV4-2 and TRBJ2-7, with D possibly being TRBD2 (6 bases). V shed 3 bases and J shed 1 base, with 7 bases lying between them. Germline V gene sequence: CDR1 LGHNA, CDR2 YNFKEQ. The CDR3 is 13 amino acids. CDR3 DNA: TGTGCCAGCAGCCAGGGACTTTCCTACGAGCAGTACTTC. Translating it yields CASSQGLSYEQYF.

The chain joins TRBV2 to TRBJ2-1; 11 bases agree with TRBD2. This CDR3 is built from 16 residues. V was clipped by 2 bases and J by 4 bases; unmatched bases: 4. Germline V gives CDR1 SNHLY, CDR2 FYNNEI. The CDR3 spells CASSETLAGAYNEQFF. CDR3 DNA: TGTGCCAGCAGTGAAACACTAGCGGGGGCGTACAATGAGCAGTTCTTC.

This clone has just one count. The rearrangement links TRBV7-9 to TRBJ2-7; 7 bases line up with TRBD1. The CDR3 totals 13 residues. V dropped 2 bases and J dropped 4; count of bases not matched to a gene: 2. CDR1 is SEHNR, CDR2 FQNEAQ, per germline (reference sequence). The CDR3 here is CASSLSGGYEQYF. CDR3 DNA sequence: TGTGCCAGCAGCTTATCAGGGGGATACGAGCAGTACTTC.

The chain recombines TRBV28 with TRBJ2-5; D is perhaps TRBD2 (7 bases). The CDR3 length is 16 residues. V dropped 2 bases and J dropped 5 bases, with 18 bases sitting between them. Germline V lookup: CDR1 MDHEN, CDR2 SYDVKM. CDR3 loop: CASSLGGALRMETQYF. CDR3 DNA sequence: TGTGCCAGCAGTTTAGGGGGGGCGCTGAGGATGGAGACCCAGTACTTC.

The J gene is TRBJ1-4, the V gene TRBV27; the D gene is possibly TRBD1 (6 bases). V lost 7 bases to trimming and J lost 3 bases, with 15 bases between them. The CDR3 is made up of 15 amino acids. CDR1 MNHEY and CDR2 SMNVEV come from the germline V gene (reference sequence). CDR3 in DNA: TGTGCCAGCACCACAAGGGGGGCACCTAATGAAAAACTGTTTTTT. Residues: CASTTRGAPNEKLFF.

The chain couples TRBV6-4 to TRBJ1-5; D not certain. CDR1 is MRHNA, CDR2 SNTAGT, per germline. Trimming removed 2 bases from V and 8 bases from J, with 7 bases in between. The CDR3 extends over 12 amino acids. CDR3 loop: CASSDIRKPQHF. The CDR3 DNA is TGTGCCAGCAGTGACATCAGGAAGCCCCAGCATTTT.

V gene TRBV19 combines with J gene TRBJ2-1; 8 bases fit TRBD1. Germline CDR1 and CDR2: LNHDA and SQIVND (reference sequence). CDR3 size: 14 residues. V gave up 3 bases and J gave up 3 bases; unmatched junction bases: 1. CDR3 DNA: TGTGCCAGTAGTATGGACAGGGACTACAATGAGCAGTTCTTC. This encodes CASSMDRDYNEQFF.

The chain couples TRBV5-6 to TRBJ1-1; no clear D gene. Trimming took 2 bases from V and 4 from J, leaving 6 bases between them. CDR3 size: 12 residues. Germline V CDR1 and CDR2: SGHDT, YYEEEE. CDR3 residues: CASSLRVTEAFF. CDR3 nucleotide sequence: TGTGCCAGCAGCTTAAGGGTCACTGAAGCTTTCTTT.

The J gene is TRBJ2-7, the V gene TRBV6-5, with 12 bases matching TRBD2. The CDR3 has 15 amino acids. V shed 2 bases and J 6 bases; nucleotides not matched to a gene: 5. From germline, CDR1 is MNHEY and CDR2 SVGAGI. CDR3 in amino acids: CASSYAASGRAEQYF. The CDR3 DNA is TGTGCCAGCAGTTACGCGGCTAGCGGGAGGGCCGAGCAGTACTTC.

The CDR3 loop reads CASSLLTASGNTIYF. CDR3 DNA sequence: TGTGCCAGCAGCTTGCTCACAGCCTCTGGAAACACCATATATTTT. The chain uses TRBV5-6 and TRBJ1-3; D not certain. This CDR3 contains 15 residues. The germline V gene encodes CDR1 SGHDT and CDR2 YYEEEE. Trimming took 1 base from V and 0 from J, leaving 8 bases between them.

The chain recombines TRBV5-1 with TRBJ1-1; no reliable D call. The ends were cut back, 4 bases at V and 3 bases at J, with 25 bases in the middle. From germline, CDR1 is SGHRS and CDR2 YFSETQ. The CDR3 extends over 18 amino acids. DNA for the CDR3: TGCGCCAGCAGCGTAACCCAAGGGCCATTAAAGAGGGACACTGAAGCTTTCTTT. Protein sequence: CASSVTQGPLKRDTEAFF.

The chain uses TRBV15 and TRBJ2-7; no clear D gene. Germline values: CDR1 LNHNV, CDR2 YYDKDF (reference sequence). The CDR3 has 14 amino acids. The germline V and J ends were trimmed by 0 bases and 6 bases, with 12 bases remaining between them. CDR3 nucleotides: TGTGCCACCAGCAGAGATGTCGTGGCAGCCGAGCAGTACTTC. This gives the protein CATSRDVVAAEQYF.

This clone was picked up a small number of times. The chain links TRBV6-1 to TRBJ2-6; D may be TRBD1 (5 bases). This CDR3 has 15 residues. CDR1 is MNHNS and CDR2 is SASEGT in the germline V gene. The V end lost 6 bases, the J end lost 0 bases, and 9 bases lay between the germline ends. CDR3 residues: CASRQVSSGANVLTF. The CDR3 nucleotides read TGTGCCAGCAGACAGGTATCCTCTGGGGCCAACGTCCTGACTTTC.

The V gene is TRBV14, the J gene TRBJ2-5; TRBD1 or TRBD2 may be the D gene (5 bases each). Trimming stripped 4 bases from V and 5 bases from J, with 14 bases between. This CDR3 is 14 amino acids long. Germline CDR1 is SGHDN and CDR2 is FVKESK. CDR3 amino acids: CASSRGWGQETQYF. As DNA, the CDR3 is TGTGCCAGCAGCCGGGGGTGGGGCCAGGAGACCCAGTACTTC.